This T cell receptor beta chain was captured by sequencing in a study of memory CD4+ T cells and cytomegalovirus serostatus. The sort gate was single viable CD3+CD4+CD8-CD45RO+ cells for memory CD4+ T cells. Assay used: immunoSEQ multiplex PCR; TCRdb lists only in-frame clones, some missing. The sample holds 85,000 to 100,000 clones; 75% to 90% are singletons and the top ten take around 3.6%. The CDR3 has 16 residues. Germline V lookup: CDR1 SGHVS, CDR2 FQNEAQ. The V gene lost 4 bases and the J gene lost 0 bases, with 14 bases spanning the gap. The TCR sequence derives from an adult in good health and CMV-seropositive. The chain recombines TRBV7-8 with TRBJ2-3; D unclear. Sequencing used memory CD4+ T cells from blood. CDR3 DNA: TGTGCCAGCAGCTCCACCACCTTGACTAGCACAGATACGCAGTATTTT. It is translated as CASSSTTLTSTDTQYF.